The clone carrying this T cell receptor (beta chain) was seen only a few times. The antigen is unknown. This entry is derived from a study of cytomegalovirus exposure and HLA in healthy donors. Study outcomes and limitations: Sequencing likely caused a cluster of highly shared sequence variants. The study listed 164 cytomegalovirus-associated TCR beta chains.

Germline CDR1 and CDR2: MNHNS and SASEGT. The V end lost 5 bases, the J end lost 8 bases, and 15 bases lay between the germline ends. The CDR3 has 13 amino acids. In the PCR, 60 Vbeta and 13 Jbeta primers were used. The protocol was immunoSEQ multiplex PCR, while the TCRdb copy is restricted to in-frame clones and leaves out a portion. This sample carries 200,000 to 250,000 clones, about 80% of them seen once, and the ten largest clones take roughly 0.58%. The receptor's source is a woman aged 40 to 49 in good health and CMV-seronegative. Input material: PBMCs. This chain uses TRBV6-1 with TRBJ1-2; D is possibly TRBD1 (5 bases). The CDR3 reads CASSPGGVGGYTF. The CDR3 nucleotides are TGTGCCAGCAGTCCTGGAGGGGTTGGGGGCTACACCTTC.